Listed here are 6 T cell receptor beta chains from one sample, sequenced in a study of early T cells in non-severe SARS-CoV-2 infection. From the 5' RACE reads, TCRdb called clonotypes with MiXCR, one entry per CDR3 protein. The table shows under 70,000 distinct CDR3 sequences, with about 6% occurring only once. Sequencing was performed on whole blood, taken at baseline. The source of these receptors is an adult who was a healthcare worker with PCR-confirmed SARS-CoV-2 infection or an uninfected control (not recorded which).

The chain recombines TRBV20-1 with TRBJ2-3; D is unresolved. Trimming pared 6 bases from V and 10 bases from J, leaving 26 bases between. The germline gives CDR1 DFQATT, CDR2 SNEGSKA (reference sequence). This CDR3 has 15 amino acids. CDR3 nucleotides: TGCAGTGCCCCCGTTTCGCGGACCAATGGTATCCCGCAGTATTTT. It encodes CSAPVSRTNGIPQYF.

This clonotype was observed many times. This chain joins TRBV20-1 and TRBJ2-5; D ambiguous. Germline-derived CDR1 and CDR2 are DFQATT and SNEGSKA (reference sequence). Trimming pared 2 bases from V and 5 bases from J, leaving 18 bases between. The CDR3 has 15 amino acids. The CDR3 DNA reads as TGCAGTGCTAGATCTCGACACCTAAGGTGGGAGACCCAGTACTTC. It codes for CSARSRHLRWETQYF.

This clonotype was seen ten or more times. The chain recombines TRBV4-1 with TRBJ1-2; D is unclear. Germline V gene lookup returns CDR1 MGHRA and CDR2 YSYEKL. The CDR3 contains 17 residues. The V and J ends lost 3 bases and 0 bases respectively, with 17 bases between them. The CDR3 DNA sequence: TGCGCCAGCAGCCACAAGATAACGGACGAAGCTAACTATGGCTACACCTTC. As protein: CASSHKITDEANYGYTF.

This clonotype has ten or more counts. This chain uses TRBV29-1 with TRBJ1-2, with 7 bases matching TRBD1. The CDR3 has 13 residues. Germline V lookup: CDR1 SQVTM, CDR2 ANQGSEA. J was trimmed by 3 bases and V by 4 bases; bases with no gene match: 5. The CDR3 region is CSVAVGGDYGYTF. The CDR3 DNA sequence: TGCAGCGTTGCAGTAGGGGGCGACTATGGCTACACCTTC.

The sample holds a few counts of this clonotype. V gene TRBV5-6 combines with J gene TRBJ1-4; 10 bases fit TRBD1. The V and J ends lost 4 bases and 0 bases, in that order; junction bases with no gene match: 15. This CDR3 has 20 residues. CDR1 SGHDT and CDR2 YYEEEE come from the germline V gene. CDR3 coding DNA: TGTGCCAGCAGCCTCTTCCGGGACAGGGGCCACGTTGCAACTAATGAAAAACTGTTTTTT. This codes for CASSLFRDRGHVATNEKLFF.

The chain carries TRBV10-3 and TRBJ2-7; D may be TRBD2 (6 bases). The V and J ends lost 6 bases and 3 bases respectively, with 12 bases between them. Germline CDR1 and CDR2: ENHRY and SYGVKD. The CDR3 is 13 amino acids. The CDR3 reads CAIRAGTHYEQYF. The CDR3 DNA sequence: TGTGCCATCAGGGCGGGGACCCACTACGAGCAGTACTTC.